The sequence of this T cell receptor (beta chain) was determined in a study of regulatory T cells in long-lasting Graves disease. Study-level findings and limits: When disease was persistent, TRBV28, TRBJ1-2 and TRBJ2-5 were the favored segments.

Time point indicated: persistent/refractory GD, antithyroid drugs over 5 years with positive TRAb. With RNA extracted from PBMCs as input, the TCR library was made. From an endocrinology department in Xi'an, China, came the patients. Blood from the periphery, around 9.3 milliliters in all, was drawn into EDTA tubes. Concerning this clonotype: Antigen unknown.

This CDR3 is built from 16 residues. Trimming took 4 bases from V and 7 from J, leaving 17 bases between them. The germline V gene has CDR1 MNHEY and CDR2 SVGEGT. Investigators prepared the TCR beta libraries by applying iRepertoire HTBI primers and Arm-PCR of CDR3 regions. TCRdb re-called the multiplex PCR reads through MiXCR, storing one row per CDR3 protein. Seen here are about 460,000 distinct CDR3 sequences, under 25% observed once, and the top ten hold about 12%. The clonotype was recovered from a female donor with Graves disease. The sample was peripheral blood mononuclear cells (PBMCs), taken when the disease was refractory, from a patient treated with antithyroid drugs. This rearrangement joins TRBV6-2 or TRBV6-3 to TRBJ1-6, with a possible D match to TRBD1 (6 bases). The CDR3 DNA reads TGTGCCAGCAGTTGGATAGGGGGGTCGGCAAATTCACCCCTCCACTTT. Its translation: CASSWIGGSANSPLHF.